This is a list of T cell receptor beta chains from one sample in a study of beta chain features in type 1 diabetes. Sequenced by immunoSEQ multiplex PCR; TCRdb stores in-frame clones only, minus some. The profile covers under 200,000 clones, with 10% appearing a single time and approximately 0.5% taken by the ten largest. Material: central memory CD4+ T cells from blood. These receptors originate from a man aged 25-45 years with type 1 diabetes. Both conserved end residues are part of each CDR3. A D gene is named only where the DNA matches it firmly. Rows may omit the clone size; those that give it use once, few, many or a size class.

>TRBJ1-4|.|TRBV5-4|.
CASSQGDGQPGDF
TGTGCCAGCAGCCAAGGGGACGGACAGCCCGGCGACTTT
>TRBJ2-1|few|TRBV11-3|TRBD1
CASSFSPGGMNEQFF
TGTGCCAGCAGCTTTTCCCCAGGGGGTATGAATGAGCAGTTCTTC
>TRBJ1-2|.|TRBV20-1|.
CSARPDYGYTF
TGCAGTGCTAGGCCAGATTATGGCTACACCTTC
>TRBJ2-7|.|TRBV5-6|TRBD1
CASSSFKGGAIYEQYF
TGTGCCAGCAGCTCGTTCAAAGGGGGCGCGATTTACGAGCAGTACTTC
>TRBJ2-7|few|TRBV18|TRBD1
CASSSTPDRAYEQYF
TGTGCCAGCTCAAGTACCCCCGACAGGGCCTACGAGCAGTACTTC
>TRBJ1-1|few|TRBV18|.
CASSLQQTNTEAFF
TGTGCCAGCTCACTTCAACAGACCAACACTGAAGCTTTCTTT
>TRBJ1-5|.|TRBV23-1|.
CASSHSGRQPQHF
TGCGCCAGCAGTCACTCGGGGAGGCAGCCCCAGCATTTT
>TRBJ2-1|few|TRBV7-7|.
CASRERTGANEQFF
TGTGCCAGCAGGGAGAGGACGGGAGCTAATGAGCAGTTCTTC
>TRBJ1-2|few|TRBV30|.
CAWTRSTDWGRYGYTF
TGTGCCTGGACCCGATCGACAGATTGGGGCCGCTATGGCTACACCTTC
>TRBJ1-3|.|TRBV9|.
CASSVGQPANSGNTIYF
TGTGCCAGCAGCGTAGGACAGCCGGCTAACAGTGGAAACACCATATATTTT
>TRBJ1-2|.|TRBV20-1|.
CSARRGGGYTF
TGCAGTGCTAGAAGGGGGGGTGGCTACACCTTC
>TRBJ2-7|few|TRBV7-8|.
CASSPLTGSSYEQYF
TGTGCCAGCAGCCCATTGACAGGCAGCTCCTACGAGCAGTACTTC
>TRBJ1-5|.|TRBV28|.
CASSLMTHNQPQHF
TGTGCCAGCAGTTTAATGACACACAATCAGCCCCAGCATTTT
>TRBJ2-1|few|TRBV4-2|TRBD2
CASSQEFQAGGEEQFF
TGTGCCAGCAGCCAAGAGTTTCAAGCGGGAGGCGAGGAGCAGTTCTTC
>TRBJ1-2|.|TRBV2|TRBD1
CASSEDRLSYGYTF
TGTGCCAGCAGTGAGGACAGGCTGTCCTATGGCTACACCTTC
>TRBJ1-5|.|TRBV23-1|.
CASTQNDLGTRPLSNQPQHF
TGCGCCAGCACTCAAAATGACCTTGGGACAAGGCCCCTTAGCAATCAGCCCCAGCATTTT
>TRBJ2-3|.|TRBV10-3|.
CATKGNWTDTQYF
TGTGCCACAAAGGGGAATTGGACAGATACGCAGTATTTT
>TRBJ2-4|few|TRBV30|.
CAWSPGAGNIQYF
TGTGCCTGGAGTCCTGGGGCGGGGAACATTCAGTACTTC
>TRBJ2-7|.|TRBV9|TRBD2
CASSVGGTSGTYEQYF
TGTGCCAGCAGCGTTGGGGGGACTAGCGGTACCTACGAGCAGTACTTC
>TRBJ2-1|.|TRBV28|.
CASSSAAPPRNEQFF
TGTGCCAGCAGTTCGGCGGCCCCTCCGCGCAATGAGCAGTTCTTC
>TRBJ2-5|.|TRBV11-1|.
CASSYQGGWETQYF
TGTGCCAGCAGCTACCAAGGGGGATGGGAGACCCAGTACTTC
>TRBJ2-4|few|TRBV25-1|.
CASSELGGEGIQYF
TGTGCCAGCAGTGAATTAGGCGGGGAAGGCATTCAGTACTTC
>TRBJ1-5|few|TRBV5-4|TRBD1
CASSLGGQVNQPQHF
TGTGCCAGCAGCTTGGGGGGACAGGTAAATCAGCCCCAGCATTTT
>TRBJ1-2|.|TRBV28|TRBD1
CASSRQGNGYTF
TGTGCCAGCAGTCGACAGGGAAATGGCTACACCTTC
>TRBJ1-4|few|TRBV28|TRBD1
CASSRTGGYTYFSTNEKLFF
TGTGCCAGCAGTCGTACAGGGGGCTATACTTACTTCTCGACTAATGAAAAACTGTTTTTT
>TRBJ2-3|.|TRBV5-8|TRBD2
CASSLAAGVDTQYF
TGTGCCAGCAGCTTGGCGGCGGGAGTGGATACGCAGTATTTT
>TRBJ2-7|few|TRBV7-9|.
CASSLAGSGYEQYF
TGTGCCAGCAGCTTAGCTGGCAGCGGATACGAGCAGTACTTC
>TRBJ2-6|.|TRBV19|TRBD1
CASSIGTGVGSGANVLTF
TGTGCCAGTAGTATCGGGACAGGGGTTGGCTCTGGGGCCAACGTCCTGACTTTC
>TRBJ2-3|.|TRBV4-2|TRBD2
CASSQGLADGTDTQYF
TGTGCCAGCAGCCAAGGACTAGCGGATGGCACAGATACGCAGTATTTT
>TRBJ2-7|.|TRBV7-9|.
CASSPTQRSYEQYF
TGTGCCAGCAGCCCCACCCAGCGGTCCTACGAGCAGTACTTC
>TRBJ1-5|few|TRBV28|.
CASTAQGQPQHF
TGTGCCAGCACGGCACAGGGCCAGCCCCAGCATTTT
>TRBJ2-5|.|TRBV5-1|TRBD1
CASSEGQYQETQYF
TGCGCCAGCAGCGAGGGACAGTACCAAGAGACCCAGTACTTC
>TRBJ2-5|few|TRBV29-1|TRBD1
CSVDKGQGVYETQYF
TGCAGCGTTGATAAAGGACAGGGGGTGTATGAGACCCAGTACTTC
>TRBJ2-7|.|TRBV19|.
CASSQNRGERIDF
TGTGCCAGTAGTCAGAACCGGGGAGAGAGGATCGACTTC
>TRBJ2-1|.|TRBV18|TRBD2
CASSFAGTSFEQFF
TGTGCCAGCTCATTCGCCGGGACTAGCTTTGAGCAGTTCTTC
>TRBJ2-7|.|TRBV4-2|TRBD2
CASSQENKRDNEQYF
TGTGCCAGCAGCCAAGAGAATAAGCGGGATAACGAGCAGTACTTC